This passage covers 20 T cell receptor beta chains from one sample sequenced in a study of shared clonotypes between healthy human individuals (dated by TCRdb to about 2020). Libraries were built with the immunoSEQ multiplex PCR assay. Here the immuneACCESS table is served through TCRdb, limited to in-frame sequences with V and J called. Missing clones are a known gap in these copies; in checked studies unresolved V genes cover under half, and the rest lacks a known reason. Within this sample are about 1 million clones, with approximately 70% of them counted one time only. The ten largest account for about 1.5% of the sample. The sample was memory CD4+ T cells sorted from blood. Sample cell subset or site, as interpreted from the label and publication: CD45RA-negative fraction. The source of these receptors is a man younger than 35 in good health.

DNA for the CDR3: TGTGCCTGGAGTGTAATACGGGGCAGGACTGAAAAACTGTTTTTT. It is translated as CAWSVIRGRTEKLFF. The chain recombines TRBV30 with TRBJ1-4; D perhaps matches TRBD1 (5 bases). The CDR3 has 15 residues. The germline gives CDR1 GTSNPN, CDR2 SVGIG (reference sequence). Trimming shortened V by 0 bases and J by 7 bases, and 15 bases separated the two germline ends.

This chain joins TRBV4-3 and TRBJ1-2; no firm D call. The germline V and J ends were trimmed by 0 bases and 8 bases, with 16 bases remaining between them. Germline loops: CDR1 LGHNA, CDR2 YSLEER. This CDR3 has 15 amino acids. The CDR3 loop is CASSQDPSQAEGYTF. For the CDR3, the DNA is TGCGCCAGCAGCCAAGATCCGAGTCAGGCGGAGGGCTACACCTTC.

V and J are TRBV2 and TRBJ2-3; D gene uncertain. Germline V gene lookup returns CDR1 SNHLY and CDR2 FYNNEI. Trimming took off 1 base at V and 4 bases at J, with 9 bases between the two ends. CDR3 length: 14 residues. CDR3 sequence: CASSEGDRPDTQYF. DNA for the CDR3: TGTGCCAGCAGTGAAGGGGATAGACCAGATACGCAGTATTTT.

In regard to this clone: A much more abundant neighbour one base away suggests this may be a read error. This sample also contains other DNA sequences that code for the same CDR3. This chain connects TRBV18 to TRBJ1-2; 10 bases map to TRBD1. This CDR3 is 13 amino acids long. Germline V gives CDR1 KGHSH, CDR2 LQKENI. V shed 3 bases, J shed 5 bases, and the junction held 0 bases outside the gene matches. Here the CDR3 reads CASSPDRGYGYTF. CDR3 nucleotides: TGTGCCAGCTCACCGGACAGGGGGTATGGCTACACCTTC.

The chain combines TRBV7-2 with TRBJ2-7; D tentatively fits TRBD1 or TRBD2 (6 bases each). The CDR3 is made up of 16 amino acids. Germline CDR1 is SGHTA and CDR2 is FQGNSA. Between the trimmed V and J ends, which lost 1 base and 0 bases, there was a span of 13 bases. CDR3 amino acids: CASSLEGRDTSYEQYF. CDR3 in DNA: TGTGCCAGCAGCTTAGAAGGGCGGGACACCTCCTACGAGCAGTACTTC.

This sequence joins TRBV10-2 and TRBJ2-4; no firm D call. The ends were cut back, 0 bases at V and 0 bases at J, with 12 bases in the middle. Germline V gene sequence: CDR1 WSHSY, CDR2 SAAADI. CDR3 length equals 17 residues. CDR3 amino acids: CASSESRTVLAKNIQYF. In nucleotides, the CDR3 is TGCGCCAGCAGTGAGTCTCGAACCGTTCTAGCCAAAAACATTCAGTACTTC.

For the CDR3, the DNA is TGTGCCAGCAGCTTAATGACCGTCGCCTACGACAGGGGGTACGAGCAGTACTTC. Amino acid sequence: CASSLMTVAYDRGYEQYF. The chain links TRBV7-8 to TRBJ2-7; 9 bases are shared with TRBD1. The CDR3 length is 18 residues. CDR1 is SGHVS and CDR2 is FQNEAQ in the germline V gene. The V and J ends lost 2 bases and 4 bases, in that order; junction bases with no gene match: 15.

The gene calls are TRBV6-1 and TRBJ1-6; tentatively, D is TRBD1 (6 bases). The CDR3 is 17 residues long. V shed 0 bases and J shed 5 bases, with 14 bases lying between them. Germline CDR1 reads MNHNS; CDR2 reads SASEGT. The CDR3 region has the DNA TGTGCCAGCAGTGAAGCCGCTGGGGGCGCAAATAATTCACCCCTCCACTTT. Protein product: CASSEAAGGANNSPLHF.

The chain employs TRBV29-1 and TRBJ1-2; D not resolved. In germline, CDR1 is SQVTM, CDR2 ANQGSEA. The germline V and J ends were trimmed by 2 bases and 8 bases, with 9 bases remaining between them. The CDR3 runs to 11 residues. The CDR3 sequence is CSVELRGGYTF. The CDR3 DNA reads TGCAGCGTTGAATTAAGAGGCGGCTACACCTTC.

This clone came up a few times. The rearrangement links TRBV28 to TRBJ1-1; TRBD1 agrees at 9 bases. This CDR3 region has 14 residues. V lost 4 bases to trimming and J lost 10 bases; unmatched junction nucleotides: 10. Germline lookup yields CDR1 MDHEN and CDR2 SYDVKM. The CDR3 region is CASSYGTGTFGAFF. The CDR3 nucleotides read TGTGCCAGCAGTTACGGGACAGGGACTTTCGGAGCTTTCTTT. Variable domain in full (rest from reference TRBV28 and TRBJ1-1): DVKVTQSSRYLVKRTGEKVFLECVQDMDHENMFWYRQDPGLGLRLIYFSYDVKMKEKGDIPEGYSVSREKKERFSLILESASTNQTSMYLCASSYGTGTFGAFFGQGTRLTVV.

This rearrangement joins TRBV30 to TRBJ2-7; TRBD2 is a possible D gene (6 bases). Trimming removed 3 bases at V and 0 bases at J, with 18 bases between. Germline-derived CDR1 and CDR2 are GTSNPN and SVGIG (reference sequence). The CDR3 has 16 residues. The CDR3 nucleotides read TGTGCCTGGAGGACTACCCGGGGGTTCAACTCCTACGAGCAGTACTTC. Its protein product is CAWRTTRGFNSYEQYF.

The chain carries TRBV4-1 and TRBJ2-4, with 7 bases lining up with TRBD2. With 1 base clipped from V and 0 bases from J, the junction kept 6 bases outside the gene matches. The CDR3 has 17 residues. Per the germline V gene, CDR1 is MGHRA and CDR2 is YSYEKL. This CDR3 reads CASSQGVAGIAKNIQYF. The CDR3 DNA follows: TGCGCCAGCAGCCAAGGGGTAGCGGGTATAGCCAAAAACATTCAGTACTTC.

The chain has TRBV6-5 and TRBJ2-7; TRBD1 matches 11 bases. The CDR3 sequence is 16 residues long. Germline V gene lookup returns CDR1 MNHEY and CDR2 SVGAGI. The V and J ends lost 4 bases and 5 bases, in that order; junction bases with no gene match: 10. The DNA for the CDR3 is TGTGCCAGCAGTTCCTATGGACAGGGGGCCTACCACGAGCAGTACTTC. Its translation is CASSSYGQGAYHEQYF.

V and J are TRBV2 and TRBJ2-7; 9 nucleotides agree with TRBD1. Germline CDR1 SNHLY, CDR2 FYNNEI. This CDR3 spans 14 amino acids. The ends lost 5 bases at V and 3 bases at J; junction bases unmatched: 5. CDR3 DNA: TGTGCCAGCAGTTCCGGGACAGGGCACTACGAGCAGTACTTC. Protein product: CASSSGTGHYEQYF.

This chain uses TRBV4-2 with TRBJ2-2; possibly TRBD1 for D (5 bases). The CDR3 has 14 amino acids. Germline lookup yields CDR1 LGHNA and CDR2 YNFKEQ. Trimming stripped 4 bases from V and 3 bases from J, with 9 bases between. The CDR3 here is CASSPQVDTGELFF. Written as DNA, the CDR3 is TGTGCCAGCAGCCCACAGGTGGACACCGGGGAGCTGTTTTTT.

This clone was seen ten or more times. The CDR3 region has the DNA TGTGCCAGCAGCTTCCTAGCGGGGGAAGAGACCCAGTACTTC. Encoded protein: CASSFLAGEETQYF. The rearrangement joins TRBV11-2 to TRBJ2-5, with 10 bases fitting TRBD2. The CDR3 contains 14 residues. V shed 3 bases and J 3 bases; nucleotides not matched to a gene: 1. Per the germline V gene, CDR1 is SGHAT and CDR2 is FQNNGV.

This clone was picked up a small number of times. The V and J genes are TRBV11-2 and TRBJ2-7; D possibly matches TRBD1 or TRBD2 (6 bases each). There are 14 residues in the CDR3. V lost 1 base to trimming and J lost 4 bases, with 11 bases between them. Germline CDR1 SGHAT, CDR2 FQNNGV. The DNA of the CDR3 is TGTGCCAGCAGCTTAGGGGGGGCGAAGTACGAGCAGTACTTC. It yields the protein CASSLGGAKYEQYF.

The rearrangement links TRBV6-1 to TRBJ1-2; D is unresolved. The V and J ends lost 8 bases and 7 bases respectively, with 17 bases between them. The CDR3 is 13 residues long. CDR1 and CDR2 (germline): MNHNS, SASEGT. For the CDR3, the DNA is TGTGCCAGCCTCACCCGGGGTGAACGTGGCTACACCTTC. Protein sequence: CASLTRGERGYTF.

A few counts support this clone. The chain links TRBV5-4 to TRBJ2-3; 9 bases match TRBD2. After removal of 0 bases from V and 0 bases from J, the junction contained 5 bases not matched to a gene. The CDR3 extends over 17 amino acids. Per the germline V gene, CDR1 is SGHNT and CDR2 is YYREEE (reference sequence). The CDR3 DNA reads TGTGCCAGCAGCTTGGCGACTAGCGGAGGTAGCACAGATACGCAGTATTTT. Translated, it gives CASSLATSGGSTDTQYF.

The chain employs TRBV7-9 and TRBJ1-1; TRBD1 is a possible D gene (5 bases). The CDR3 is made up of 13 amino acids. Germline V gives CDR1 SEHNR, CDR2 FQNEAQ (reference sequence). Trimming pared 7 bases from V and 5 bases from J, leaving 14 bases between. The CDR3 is CASIVWGVTEAFF. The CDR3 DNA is TGTGCCAGCATCGTCTGGGGGGTGACTGAAGCTTTCTTT. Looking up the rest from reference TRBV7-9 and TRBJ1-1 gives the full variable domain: DTGVSQNPRHKITKRGQNVTFRCDPISEHNRLYWYRQTLGQGPEFLTYFQNEAQLEKSRLLSDRFSAERPKGSFSTLEIQRTEQGDSAMYLCASIVWGVTEAFFGQGTRLTVV.